These 9 T cell receptor beta chains came from one sample sequenced in a study of blood T cell repertoires in COVID-19. Libraries were prepared by immunoSEQ multiplex PCR; TCRdb keeps only in-frame clonotypes and omits some of them. Of under 200,000 clones in the sample, around four fifths were seen once. The material sequenced was peripheral blood. The source is a man in his 70s with active or convalescent COVID-19.

The chain's CDR3 is CASSLDTSGRGNEQFF. The CDR3 DNA reads TGCGCCAGCAGCCTGGACACTAGCGGGAGAGGTAATGAGCAGTTCTTC. The rearrangement links TRBV5-1 to TRBJ2-1; 11 bases are shared with TRBD2. The CDR3 loop spans 16 amino acids. V was clipped by 4 bases and J by 7 bases; unmatched bases: 10. The germline gives CDR1 SGHRS, CDR2 YFSETQ.

J is TRBJ1-2 and V is TRBV10-1; no firm D call. The germline V gene encodes CDR1 WNHNN and CDR2 SYGVQD (reference sequence). CDR3 size: 13 residues. The V end lost 0 bases, the J end lost 6 bases, and 8 bases lay between the germline ends. The CDR3 DNA follows: TGCGCCAGCAGTGAGTCCGGGTATCATGGCTACACCTTC. This sequence encodes CASSESGYHGYTF.

The CDR3 loop is CASSQDQGKNQPQHF. CDR3 DNA sequence: TGTGCCAGCAGCCAAGATCAGGGCAAGAATCAGCCCCAGCATTTT. The rearrangement joins TRBV3-1 (or the pseudogene TRBV3-2) to TRBJ1-5, with D maybe TRBD1 (5 bases). The CDR3 loop spans 15 amino acids. Looked up from germline, CDR1 is LGHDT and CDR2 is YNNKEL (reference sequence). V lost 0 bases and J lost 4, with 10 bases in between.

This clone was counted between two and nine times. The chain employs TRBV5-4 and TRBJ2-5; TRBD1 aligns across 7 bases. The CDR3 runs to 15 residues. Germline-derived CDR1 and CDR2 are SGHNT and YYREEE (reference sequence). V was pared by 3 bases and J by 2 bases, with 7 bases of the junction left unmatched. CDR3 bases: TGTGCCAGCAGCTACGCCGGGACAGTTCAAGAGACCCAGTACTTC. Encoded protein: CASSYAGTVQETQYF.

This sequence joins TRBV5-1 and TRBJ2-4; no clear D gene. The CDR3 extends over 14 amino acids. Germline CDR1 SGHRS, CDR2 YFSETQ. Trimming cost V 5 bases and J 5 bases, with 14 bases left between them. Here the CDR3 DNA reads TGCGCCAGCAGGGATCACCGGGTCGAAAACATTCAGTACTTC. It is translated as CASRDHRVENIQYF.

This chain joins TRBV15 and TRBJ1-2, with D possibly TRBD1 on 5 matching bases. Trimming left V 5 bases short and J 1 base short, with 14 bases between. The CDR3 has 15 amino acids. Per the germline V gene, CDR1 is LNHNV and CDR2 is YYDKDF (reference sequence). DNA for the CDR3: TGTGCCACCAGCCTAGGGGCCAGAGGTAACTATGGCTACACCTTC. It yields the protein CATSLGARGNYGYTF.

The gene calls are TRBV3-1 (or the pseudogene TRBV3-2) and TRBJ2-5; the match to TRBD2 covers 11 bases. Looked up from germline, CDR1 is LGHDT and CDR2 is YNNKEL (reference sequence). The ends lost 0 bases at V and 2 bases at J; junction bases unmatched: 5. The CDR3 spans 17 residues. For the CDR3, the DNA is TGTGCCAGCAGCCAAGATGCTCGACTAGCGGGACAAGAGACCCAGTACTTC. Translation gives CASSQDARLAGQETQYF.

This chain uses TRBV11-2 with TRBJ1-3; D ambiguous. CDR3 length: 15 residues. V was clipped by 3 bases and J by 0 bases, with 9 bases between them. Germline V lookup: CDR1 SGHAT, CDR2 FQNNGV. The CDR3 bases are TGTGCCAGCAGCTTCGGTGTGATCTCTGGAAACACCATATATTTT. Translating it yields CASSFGVISGNTIYF.

V is TRBV19 and J is TRBJ2-2; 8 nucleotides match TRBD2. Germline V gene data show CDR1 as LNHDA and CDR2 as SQIVND (reference sequence). The CDR3 contains 15 residues. After removal of 5 bases from V and 1 base from J, the junction contained 3 bases not matched to a gene. In DNA form, the CDR3 reads TGTGCCAGTAGTCCACTAGCGGTGAACACCGGGGAGCTGTTTTTT. Encoded protein: CASSPLAVNTGELFF.